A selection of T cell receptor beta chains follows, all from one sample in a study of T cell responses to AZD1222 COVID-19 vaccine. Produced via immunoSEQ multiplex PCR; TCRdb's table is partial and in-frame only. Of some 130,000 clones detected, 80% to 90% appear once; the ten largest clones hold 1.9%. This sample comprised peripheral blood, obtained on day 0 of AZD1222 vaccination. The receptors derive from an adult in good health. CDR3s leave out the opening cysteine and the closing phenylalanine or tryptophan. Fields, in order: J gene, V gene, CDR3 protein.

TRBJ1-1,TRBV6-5,ASPPAQNTEAF
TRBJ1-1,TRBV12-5,ASVQGNMNTEAF
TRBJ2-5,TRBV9,ASSVAGTSTGGETQY
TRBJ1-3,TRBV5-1,ASSGGAVGNTIY
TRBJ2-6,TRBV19,ASRESTGANVLT
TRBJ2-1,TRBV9,ASGGAYNEQF
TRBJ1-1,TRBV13,ASIDRGRKTEAF
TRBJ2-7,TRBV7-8,ASSPGTGNYEQY
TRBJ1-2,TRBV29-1,SVVRANYGYT
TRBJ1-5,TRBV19,ASKGPGGFDQPQH
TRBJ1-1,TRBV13,ASSLGWTGVFAEAF
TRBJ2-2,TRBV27,ASNLKGGANTNTGELF
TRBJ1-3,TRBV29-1,SVEDEATGGSGNTIY
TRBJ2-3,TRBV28,ASSPSGGRVAQY
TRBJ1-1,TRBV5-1,ASSSTTGRAF
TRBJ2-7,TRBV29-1,SVEGSTGGLNPYEQY
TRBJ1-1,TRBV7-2,ASSFQRAEAF
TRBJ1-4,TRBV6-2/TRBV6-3,ASSYGMTTEKLF
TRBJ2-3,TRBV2,ASSRNTDTQY
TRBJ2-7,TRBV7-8,ASSLLGRSSYEQY
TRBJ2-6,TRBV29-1,SASGTGGIGGANVLT
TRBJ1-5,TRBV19,ASMRRTYNQPQH
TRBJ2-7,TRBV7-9,ASSPLDSSYEQY
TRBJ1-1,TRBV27,ASSLSRDRKEAF
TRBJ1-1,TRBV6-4,ASSPEGGTTEAF
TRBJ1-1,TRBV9,ASSVAIDSQNTEAF
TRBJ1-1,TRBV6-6,ASSSAGDPEAF
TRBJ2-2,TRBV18,ASSRSGDTGELF
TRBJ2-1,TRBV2,ATLPGHNYNEQF
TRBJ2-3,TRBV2,ASSGLAGGTTDTQY
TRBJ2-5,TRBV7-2,ASSPWGLRETQY
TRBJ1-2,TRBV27,ASNFPSRTTDYGYT
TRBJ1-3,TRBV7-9,ASSLDFSGNTIY
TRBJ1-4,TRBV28,ASWTASPNEKLF
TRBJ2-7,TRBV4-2,ASSQDRGQGATDEQY
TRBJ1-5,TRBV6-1,ASSEFPNQPQH
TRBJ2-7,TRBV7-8,ASSSTSLDYEQY
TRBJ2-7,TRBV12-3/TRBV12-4,ASSKEYEQY
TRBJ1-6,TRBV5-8,ASRAPWKSSYNSPLH
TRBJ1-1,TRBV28,ASSPLAEAF
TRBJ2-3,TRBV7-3,ASSLWSRRGSTDTQY
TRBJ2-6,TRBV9,ASSVLSGTGASGANVLT
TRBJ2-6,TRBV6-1,ASSGMGQVNSGANVLT
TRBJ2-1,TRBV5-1,ASSFGTSHNEQF
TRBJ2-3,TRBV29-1,SVKLDPSTDTQY
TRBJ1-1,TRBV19,ASSMAGQGSGAF
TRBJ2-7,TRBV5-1,ASSLAGRVAGGEQY
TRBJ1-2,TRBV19,ASSIPGQGADGYT
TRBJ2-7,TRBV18,ASSPSVGYEQY
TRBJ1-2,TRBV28,ASSPLTGPTNYGYT
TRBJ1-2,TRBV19,ASSIDRWNNYGYT
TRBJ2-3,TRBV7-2,ASRPLTGARVTDTQY
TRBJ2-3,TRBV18,ASSRQATDTQY
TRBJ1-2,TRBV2,ASREAGQGYYGYT
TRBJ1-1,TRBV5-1,ASSSTILNTEAF
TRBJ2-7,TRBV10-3,AISEGNLYEQY
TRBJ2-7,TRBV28,ASSRNEEQY
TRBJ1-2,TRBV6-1,ASSEAADSLYGYT
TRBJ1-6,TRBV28,ASSLLTETLLRSPLH